This is a list of T cell receptor beta chains from one sample in a study of shared clonotypes between healthy human individuals. Measured with immunoSEQ multiplex PCR; TCRdb has only the in-frame clones, and not every one. Among about 2 million clones listed, 85% to 95% were seen once. The sequencing input was naive CD4+ T cells sorted from blood. These receptors originate from a man aged 18 to 29 in good health. Both conserved end residues are part of each CDR3. D genes are given only for firm matches.

CDR3	D	V
CASSSGLAGGGNEQFF	TRBD2	TRBV4-1
CASKQTAISYNEQFF	-	TRBV6-5
CASSVESGERGHEQYF	-	TRBV9
CAISEGQARSNQPQHF	-	TRBV10-3
CASSELGGGLETQYF	-	TRBV6-1
CASSPAVGSASNQPQHF	-	TRBV18
CASSQLGKEGQETQYF	-	TRBV4-2
CASSLMDVPNSPLHF	-	TRBV9
CASSYSGGASYGYTF	-	TRBV6-5
CASSYAGPNFNEQFF	-	TRBV18
CASSRGVVQDEQYF	TRBD2	TRBV6-1
CASSLAPRISGNTIYF	-	TRBV7-8
CASRPPGHTEAFF	-	TRBV19
CASSYSGRGYTF	-	TRBV6-5
CASSGAAGPNQPQHF	-	TRBV6-6
CASSESARNYGYTF	-	TRBV10-2
CASRGQANTGELFF	TRBD1	TRBV30
CASSEGGQKPYEQYF	TRBD1	TRBV2
CASSLRTGGEQPQHF	TRBD1	TRBV7-8
CASSPGLAVTNTGELFF	TRBD2	TRBV18
CASSGEKSGGYTF	-	TRBV2